These T cell receptor beta chains were read from a single sample in a study of graft-versus-host responses after intestinal transplantation. Sequenced by immunoSEQ multiplex PCR; TCRdb stores in-frame clones only, minus some. This table holds several thousand clones, over 75% found once. The starting material was ileum tissue, obtained 156 days after intestinal transplant. The receptor source for this set is a human patient who received an intestinal transplant, so some T cells may come from the graft donor. The CDR3 runs from the conserved cysteine through the conserved F or W. Each record gives: clone size, D gene, V gene, J gene, CDR3 length, CDR3 DNA, CDR3 protein. A D gene is named only where the DNA matches it firmly. Clone size appears in some rows only: once, few, many, or a class for an expanded clone.

NA	NA	TRBV30	TRBJ2-7	15	TGTGCCTGGAGTGGGGGGACGGGGATCTCCTACGAGCAGTACTTC	CAWSGGTGISYEQYF
NA	NA	TRBV9	TRBJ2-1	16	TGTGCCAGCAGCGCGGAGGGCATTGGCTCGTACAATGAGCAGTTCTTC	CASSAEGIGSYNEQFF
NA	NA	TRBV4-3	TRBJ2-7	15	TGCGCCAGCAGCCAACAAAGGGACTTTCGCCGCGAGCAGTACTTC	CASSQQRDFRREQYF
NA	TRBD1	TRBV19	TRBJ2-3	14	TGTGCCAGTAGTACAACAGGGGAGTCAGATACGCAGTATTTT	CASSTTGESDTQYF
once	NA	TRBV9	TRBJ2-3	17	TGTGCCAGCAGCGTAGGAGGAGGGGGGGCCTTCCGAGATACGCAGTATTTT	CASSVGGGGAFRDTQYF
NA	NA	TRBV28	TRBJ2-5	14	TGTGCCAGCAGCAAATGGGACTTCCAAGAGACCCAGTACTTC	CASSKWDFQETQYF
NA	TRBD1	TRBV7-9	TRBJ1-6	14	TGTGCCAGCAGCTCGTGGACAGGGCATTCACCCCTCCACTTT	CASSSWTGHSPLHF
once	TRBD1	TRBV19	TRBJ1-5	13	TGTGCCAGTAGGACGGGACAGAATCAGCCCCAGCATTTT	CASRTGQNQPQHF
NA	NA	TRBV6-1	TRBJ1-2	15	TGTGCCAGCAGGGTACAGGTTTTCGCAATCTATGGCTACACCTTC	CASRVQVFAIYGYTF
NA	NA	TRBV5-4	TRBJ1-2	15	TGTGCCAGCAACCCAGGGGCCAGTTCCAACTATGGCTACACCTTC	CASNPGASSNYGYTF
NA	TRBD2	TRBV9	TRBJ2-5	16	TGTGCCAGCAGCGAGGGTATATCTAGCGGCCAAGAGACCCAGTACTTC	CASSEGISSGQETQYF
NA	NA	TRBV5-1	TRBJ1-2	12	TGCGCCAGCAGCTTGGTGGGCCCTGGCTACACCTTC	CASSLVGPGYTF
once	TRBD1	TRBV19	TRBJ2-2	17	TGTGCCAGTAGTATAGAGGACAGGGGGCTAGTTATCGGGGAGCTGTTTTTT	CASSIEDRGLVIGELFF
NA	NA	TRBV2	TRBJ2-3	12	TGTGCCAGCAGTGCGGAGACAGATACGCAGTATTTT	CASSAETDTQYF
NA	NA	TRBV2	TRBJ2-1	15	TGTGCCAGCAGTGTGGGAGGGGGCTCCTACAATGAGCAGTTCTTC	CASSVGGGSYNEQFF
NA	TRBD1	TRBV15	TRBJ2-5	16	TGTGCCACCAGCAGAGAGGCGACAGGGGGACAAGAGACCCAGTACTTC	CATSREATGGQETQYF
NA	NA	TRBV5-4	TRBJ1-6	13	TGTGCCAGCAGCCCGGACCCCAATTCACCCCTCCACTTT	CASSPDPNSPLHF
NA	NA	TRBV25-1	TRBJ2-1	12	TGTGCCAGCAGTGTTACTACACCTGAGCAGTTCTTC	CASSVTTPEQFF
NA	NA	TRBV6-4	TRBJ1-1	14	TGTGCCAGCAGTGATTTCGATGACTGGAATGAAGCTTTCTTT	CASSDFDDWNEAFF
NA	NA	TRBV21-1	TRBJ1-2	16	TGTGCCAGCAGGAACGGGCCAGGGCAGGGGGACTATGGCTACACCTTC	CASRNGPGQGDYGYTF
NA	NA	TRBV19	TRBJ1-5	12	TGTGCCAGTAGTATAGGAAATCAGCCCCAGCATTTT	CASSIGNQPQHF
NA	NA	TRBV29-1	TRBJ1-1	12	TGCAGCGTACTACACCAGAACACTGAAGCTTTCTTT	CSVLHQNTEAFF
NA	NA	TRBV25-1	TRBJ1-4	14	TGTGCCAGCAGTGACAGGGCAACTAATGAAAAACTGTTTTTT	CASSDRATNEKLFF
once	NA	TRBV28	TRBJ1-5	16	TGTGCCAGCAGTTTAGCCGCCTATTTCGGCAATCAGCCCCAGCATTTT	CASSLAAYFGNQPQHF
NA	NA	TRBV30	TRBJ2-3	16	TGTGCCTGGAGTACGGGGACATTATCTAGCACAGATACGCAGTATTTT	CAWSTGTLSSTDTQYF
NA	NA	TRBV9	TRBJ2-7	13	TGTGCCAGCAGCGTATCCGTCGGCTACGAGCAGTACTTC	CASSVSVGYEQYF
NA	TRBD2	TRBV6-6	TRBJ2-3	15	TGTGCCAGCAGTTATCCTAGCGGGGGCACAGATACGCAGTATTTT	CASSYPSGGTDTQYF
large	NA	TRBV4-3	TRBJ2-3	18	TGCGCCAGCAGCCAACGCTCGAGTTTGGGGGCTTGGCCAGATACGCAGTATTTT	CASSQRSSLGAWPDTQYF
NA	TRBD1	TRBV11-1	TRBJ1-1	16	TGTGCCAGCAGCCCGGCACGGGACAGGGTATGGACTGAAGCTTTCTTT	CASSPARDRVWTEAFF